The 21 T cell receptor beta chains presented below share a single source sample, sequenced in a study of OX40 agonist ivuxolimab in advanced cancers. The method was immunoSEQ multiplex PCR; TCRdb's version includes in-frame clones alone and lacks a portion of them. In the table there are some 70,000 clones, around 90% of which are singletons. The sample here was CD4+ or CD8+ T cells sorted from blood, taken in a trial of the OX40 agonist ivuxolimab. These receptors were obtained from an adult with an advanced solid tumor such as melanoma, head and neck, liver or kidney cancer.

The CDR3 bases are TGTGCCAGCAGTTCCAACTCTGAAGGCTACACCTTC. Amino acids: CASSSNSEGYTF. This chain links TRBV6-6 with TRBJ1-2; D remains ambiguous. Looked up from germline, CDR1 is MNHNY and CDR2 is SVGAGI (reference sequence). V lost 4 bases and J lost 8, with 11 bases in between. The CDR3 contains 12 residues.

The chain employs TRBV7-7 and TRBJ2-3; a possible D gene is TRBD1 (6 bases). The CDR3 runs to 13 residues. In germline, CDR1 is SSHAT, CDR2 FNYEAQ (reference sequence). Between the trimmed V and J ends, which lost 1 base and 6 bases, there was a span of 8 bases. CDR3 coding DNA: TGTGCCAGCAGCTTAGTGGGGGCCGATACGCAGTATTTT. Translating it yields CASSLVGADTQYF.

The rearrangement links TRBV28 to TRBJ2-3; TRBD1 aligns across 7 bases. Unmatched junction bases numbered 12, after V lost 7 bases and J lost 2 bases. The CDR3 sequence is 16 residues long. Germline lookup yields CDR1 MDHEN and CDR2 SYDVKM. CDR3 coding DNA: TGTGCCAGCACTAAAAGTGGTGGGACAGACACAGATACGCAGTATTTT. Amino acid sequence: CASTKSGGTDTDTQYF.

J is TRBJ2-3 and V is TRBV11-2; D is undetermined. Looked up from germline, CDR1 is SGHAT and CDR2 is FQNNGV. The CDR3 runs to 16 residues. Trimming took off 5 bases at V and 4 bases at J, with 19 bases between the two ends. CDR3 loop: CASSHPWALGADTQYF. The CDR3 DNA follows: TGTGCCAGCAGCCACCCCTGGGCCCTAGGAGCAGATACGCAGTATTTT.

The chain links TRBV28 to TRBJ2-7; unclear D gene. This CDR3 comprises 14 residues. The germline CDR1 and CDR2 sequences are MDHEN and SYDVKM. The V gene lost 5 bases and the J gene lost 5 bases, with 16 bases spanning the gap. CDR3 sequence: CASSPNRDWDEQYF. The CDR3 DNA is TGTGCCAGCAGTCCCAATAGGGATTGGGACGAGCAGTACTTC.

CDR3 sequence reads: CASSSTAIEQYF. DNA of the CDR3: TGTGCCAGCAGCTCGACAGCGATCGAGCAGTACTTC. The rearrangement joins TRBV5-6 to TRBJ2-7, with D possibly being TRBD1 (5 bases). CDR3 length: 12 amino acids. The germline gives CDR1 SGHDT, CDR2 YYEEEE. V gave up 3 bases and J gave up 6 bases, with 10 bases separating them.

J is TRBJ1-3 and V is TRBV6-1; D is undetermined. The V gene's germline CDR1 is MNHNS and CDR2 SASEGT. V lost 0 bases, J lost 0 bases, and 6 bases lay in between. The CDR3 consists of 15 residues. CDR3 in amino acids: CASSEALRSGNTIYF. The CDR3, as DNA: TGTGCCAGCAGTGAAGCGCTCCGCTCTGGAAACACCATATATTTT.

In its sample, this clone was seen a few times. This CDR3 reads CASSPGTGTANSPLHF. The CDR3 DNA reads as TGTGCCAGCAGCCCGGGAACAGGGACAGCCAATTCACCCCTCCACTTT. The V and J genes are TRBV5-6 and TRBJ1-6; 7 bases line up with TRBD1. Per germline, CDR1 SGHDT and CDR2 YYEEEE. The CDR3 runs to 16 residues. V shed 4 bases and J 7 bases; nucleotides not matched to a gene: 11.

This clone showed up just a few times. The chain is built from TRBV6-1 and TRBJ1-5; D is perhaps TRBD1 (5 bases). Germline CDR1 reads MNHNS; CDR2 reads SASEGT. The germline V and J ends were trimmed by 10 bases and 7 bases, with 17 bases remaining between them. The CDR3 extends over 13 amino acids. The CDR3 region has the DNA TGTGCCATGTCCGAGGGGTGGGGGCAGCCCCAGCATTTT. Translated: CAMSEGWGQPQHF.

The CDR3 protein is CASSASGTGGETQYF. The DNA for the CDR3 is TGCGCCAGCAGCGCATCCGGGACAGGAGGGGAGACCCAGTACTTC. The gene calls are TRBV5-1 and TRBJ2-5; 8 bases fit TRBD1. This CDR3 contains 15 residues. Germline V gives CDR1 SGHRS, CDR2 YFSETQ. Losses at the gene ends were 4 bases for V and 5 bases for J; bases not matched to a gene: 10. The complete variable domain, with remaining parts taken from reference TRBV5-1 and TRBJ2-5, reads KAGVTQTPRYLIKTRGQQVTLSCSPISGHRSVSWYQQTPGQGLQFLFEYFSETQRNKGNFPGRFSGRQFSNSRSEMNVSTLELGDSALYLCASSASGTGGETQYFGPGTRLLVL.

The chain couples TRBV9 to TRBJ2-5; unclear D gene. Trimming shortened V by 1 base and J by 2 bases, and 12 bases separated the two germline ends. The CDR3 contains 15 residues. The germline gives CDR1 SGDLS, CDR2 YYNGEE. The CDR3 region has the DNA TGTGCCAGCAGCGTAAAGGCCACCCCACAAGAGACCCAGTACTTC. It yields the protein CASSVKATPQETQYF.

The chain is built from TRBV12-1 and TRBJ2-1; the table's D call, TRBD2, was not checked against the DNA. TRBV12-1 is a pseudogene locus. CDR3 length: 19 amino acids. CDR3 loop: CASSFAGLAGGSSYNEQFF. CDR3 bases: TGTGCCAGCAGCTTTGCTGGACTAGCGGGAGGAAGCTCCTACAATGAGCAGTTCTTC.

The chain carries TRBV14 and TRBJ2-1; D unresolved. The ends were cut back, 4 bases at V and 1 base at J, with 14 bases in the middle. The CDR3 has 16 amino acids. In germline, CDR1 is SGHDN, CDR2 FVKESK. The CDR3 DNA sequence: TGTGCCAGCAGCCTCTCCTTTGGGTATTCCTACAATGAGCAGTTCTTC. As protein: CASSLSFGYSYNEQFF.

The rearrangement joins TRBV5-6 to TRBJ1-1; D is uncertain. The V end lost 3 bases, the J end lost 10 bases, and 13 bases lay between the germline ends. This CDR3 is built from 12 residues. CDR1 and CDR2 (germline): SGHDT, YYEEEE. This chain's CDR3 is CASSSPTLRAFF. The CDR3 DNA sequence: TGTGCCAGCAGCTCTCCTACACTGAGAGCTTTCTTT. Drawing the rest from reference TRBV5-6 and TRBJ1-1, the complete variable domain is DAGVTQSPTHLIKTRGQQVTLRCSPKSGHDTVSWYQQALGQGPQFIFQYYEEEERQRGNFPDRFSGHQFPNYSSELNVNALLLGDSALYLCASSSPTLRAFFGQGTRLTVV.

This chain joins TRBV10-1 and TRBJ2-2, with unresolved D. This CDR3 is built from 16 residues. Germline loops: CDR1 WNHNN, CDR2 SYGVQD (reference sequence). V shed 0 bases and J shed 4 bases, with 12 bases lying between them. The CDR3 loop is CASSESNPSGTGELFF. In DNA form, the CDR3 reads TGCGCCAGCAGTGAGTCGAACCCTAGTGGCACCGGGGAGCTGTTTTTT.

The V gene is TRBV15, the J gene TRBJ2-7; maybe TRBD1 (6 bases). This CDR3 contains 16 residues. Trimming stripped 1 base from V and 3 bases from J, with 16 bases between. Germline CDR1 is LNHNV and CDR2 is YYDKDF (reference sequence). Here the CDR3 DNA reads TGTGCCACCAGCAGAGGGCTTTCCGGGACACGCTACGAGCAGTACTTC. Protein: CATSRGLSGTRYEQYF.

This clone was counted only a few times. CDR3 region: CASSQSSLSFNSNQPQHF. The CDR3 DNA sequence: TGTGCCAGCAGCCAATCTTCCCTTAGCTTTAATAGCAATCAGCCCCAGCATTTT. The chain is built from TRBV4-2 and TRBJ1-5, with no clear D. The germline gives CDR1 LGHNA, CDR2 YNFKEQ. The CDR3 has 18 residues. The ends were cut back, 2 bases at V and 0 bases at J, with 17 bases in the middle.

This clone occurred once. V gene TRBV5-1 combines with J gene TRBJ2-3; tentatively, D is TRBD1 (5 bases). The V gene lost 6 bases and the J gene lost 2 bases, with 16 bases spanning the gap. This CDR3 spans 15 amino acids. Germline CDR1 is SGHRS and CDR2 is YFSETQ. In DNA, the CDR3 is TGCGCCAGCACCCCCTCCTGGGGCAACACAGATACGCAGTATTTT. Residues: CASTPSWGNTDTQYF.

This clone has a handful of counts. The rearrangement uses TRBV19 and TRBJ2-7, with 8 bases that match TRBD1. The CDR3 runs 15 residues. The ends lost 1 base at V and 4 bases at J; junction bases unmatched: 6. Germline CDR1 reads LNHDA; CDR2 reads SQIVND (reference sequence). The CDR3 region is CASSIVGGQEYEQYF. The CDR3 coding sequence is TGTGCCAGTAGTATAGTGGGGGGACAGGAGTACGAGCAGTACTTC.

V and J are TRBV7-2 and TRBJ1-1, with D maybe TRBD1 (6 bases). The CDR3 contains 14 residues. In germline, CDR1 is SGHTA, CDR2 FQGNSA. The ends were cut back, 1 base at V and 7 bases at J, with 13 bases in the middle. DNA for the CDR3: TGTGCCAGCAGCTTAGGGGTTTCAGGGGATGAAGCTTTCTTT. Residues: CASSLGVSGDEAFF.

Within the sample, this clone is medium-sized. This chain uses TRBV5-1 with TRBJ2-1; 10 bases align to TRBD2. V trimming: 4 bases; J trimming: 1 base; junction bases outside the gene matches: 17. Germline V gene lookup returns CDR1 SGHRS and CDR2 YFSETQ. The CDR3 totals 20 residues. The CDR3 nucleotides read TGCGCCAGCAGCCTCATGTTCACTAGCGGGACTGTCGGGTCCTACAATGAGCAGTTCTTC. It translates to CASSLMFTSGTVGSYNEQFF. The variable domain in full, with the rest retrieved from reference TRBV5-1 and TRBJ2-1, is KAGVTQTPRYLIKTRGQQVTLSCSPISGHRSVSWYQQTPGQGLQFLFEYFSETQRNKGNFPGRFSGRQFSNSRSEMNVSTLELGDSALYLCASSLMFTSGTVGSYNEQFFGPGTRLTVL.